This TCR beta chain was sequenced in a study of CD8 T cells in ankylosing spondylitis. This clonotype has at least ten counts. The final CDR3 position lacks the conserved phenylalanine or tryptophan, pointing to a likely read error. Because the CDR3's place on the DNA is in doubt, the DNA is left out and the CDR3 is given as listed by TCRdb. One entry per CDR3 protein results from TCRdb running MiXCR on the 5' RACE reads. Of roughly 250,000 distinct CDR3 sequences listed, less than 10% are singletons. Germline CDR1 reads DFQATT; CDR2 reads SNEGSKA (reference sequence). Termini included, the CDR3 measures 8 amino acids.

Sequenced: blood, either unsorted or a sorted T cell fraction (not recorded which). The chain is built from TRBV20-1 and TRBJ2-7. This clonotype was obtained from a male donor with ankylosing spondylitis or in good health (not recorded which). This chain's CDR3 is CSARARLI.